This T cell receptor (beta chain) comes out of a study of control samples from healthy donors and cancer patients. Profiled with immunoSEQ multiplex PCR; TCRdb holds only in-frame clones, not every one. The sample lists more than 95,000 clones; more than 75% were seen once. CDR1 and CDR2 from the germline V gene are SGHDT and YYEEEE. The CDR3 runs 17 residues. The ends were cut back, 2 bases at V and 4 bases at J, with 21 bases in the middle. Sequenced input: blood. This sequence joins TRBV5-6 and TRBJ2-5; D uncertain. This TCR came from a woman aged 70-85 years in good health. CDR3 sequence reads: CASSFAPTGVARETQYF. Written as DNA, the CDR3 is TGTGCCAGCAGCTTCGCCCCAACTGGAGTGGCAAGAGAGACCCAGTACTTC.